This T cell receptor beta chain was observed in a study of tumor-infiltrating lymphocytes in primary liver carcinoma. Background on the study: Productive TCRbeta reads per sample were roughly 3.65 to 8 million, not differing by tissue. Study observations and caveats: Tumors and blood were compared for top-250-clone fraction, and tumors had the significantly higher value (p = 0.039).

Germline V gene data show CDR1 as SEHNR and CDR2 as FQNEAQ (reference sequence). V gave up 8 bases and J gave up 3 bases; unmatched junction bases: 8. This CDR3 contains 15 residues. From approximately 20-30 mg of unsorted bulk tissue, DNA and RNA were co-extracted together. Total RNA amounting to roughly 450 ng was the source from which TCR beta cDNA was made with a constant-region primer. Slightly modified ARM-PCR served as the procedure for the TCR beta libraries. These libraries came from three rounds of nested multiplex PCR. The opening two PCR rounds, about 11 cycles each, paired TRBV1-TRBV30 forward primers with a C-beta reverse primer. TCRdb analysed the multiplex PCR reads with MiXCR anew, one entry per CDR3 protein. This table holds approximately 80,000 distinct CDR3 sequences, 69% found once. The table lists this clonotype with a few counts. The antigen is unknown. This could be a read error, since a much larger clone is one nucleotide away.

The V and J genes are TRBV7-9 and TRBJ1-4; 8 nucleotides agree with TRBD1. This sequence originates from a man aged 35-49 years with primary liver carcinoma and hepatitis B virus infection. The specimen sequenced was tumor-adjacent normal liver tissue. Written as DNA, the CDR3 is TGTGCCAGCGGCTACCGACAGGGGTCTAATGAAAAACTGTTTTTT. This sequence encodes CASGYRQGSNEKLFF.